The present TCR beta chain was sequenced within a study of regulatory T cells in long-lasting Graves disease. Construction of TCR beta libraries relied on iRepertoire HTBI primers and on Arm-PCR targeting CDR3 regions. MiXCR, run by TCRdb on the multiplex PCR reads, gives a single entry per CDR3 protein. The sample consists of approximately 360,000 distinct CDR3 sequences, about 12% of them appearing once. As for time point: newly diagnosed GD, antithyroid drugs for less than 3 months. From PBMCs, RNA was extracted and then used to make the TCR library. This clonotype appeared many times. Separately, the same data were catalogued under a study of T cells in Graves' hyperthyroidism and ophthalmopathy.

The sequence came from a woman aged 18-29 years with Graves disease. Sequencing used peripheral blood mononuclear cells (PBMCs), obtained at new diagnosis, from a patient treated with antithyroid drugs.

In nucleotides, the CDR3 is TGTGCCAGCATCGGGGACAGGGGGCATGGCTACACCTTC. Its translation is CASIGDRGHGYTF. The chain links TRBV2 to TRBJ1-2; 12 nucleotides align to TRBD1. There are 13 residues in the CDR3. Per the germline V gene, CDR1 is SNHLY and CDR2 is FYNNEI. Trimming removed 7 bases from V and 6 bases from J; junction bases left unmatched: 3. Supplemented by reference TRBV2 and TRBJ1-2, the full variable domain reads EPEVTQTPSHQVTQMGQEVILRCVPISNHLYFYWYRQILGQKVEFLVSFYNNEISEKSEIFDDQFSVERPDGSNFTLKIRSTKLEDSAMYFCASIGDRGHGYTFGSGTRLTVV.